This T cell receptor (beta chain) was found in a study of OX40 agonist ivuxolimab in advanced cancers. The study, taken as a whole, reports: Low normalized T-cell clonal expansion was additionally recorded for some nonresponders. There was clonal expansion of CD4+ and CD8+ blood T cells by week 6 at 0.1 to 3.0 mg/kg. More expanded clones were seen, on average, in CD8+ T cells than in CD4+.

The data were produced by immunoSEQ multiplex PCR, yet TCRdb's version contains in-frame clones alone and is incomplete. Here the sample spans about 16,000 clones, around four fifths being singletons. About this clone: Antigen specificity is unknown.

CDR3 length equals 16 residues. Germline V lookup: CDR1 PRHDT, CDR2 FYEKMQ (reference sequence). V dropped 6 bases and J dropped 1 base, with 17 bases sitting between them. The chain has TRBV13 and TRBJ2-3; the D call may be TRBD1 or TRBD2 (7 bases each). The sample here was CD4+ or CD8+ T cells sorted from blood, taken in a trial of the OX40 agonist ivuxolimab. The TCR was taken from an adult with an advanced solid tumor such as melanoma, head and neck, liver or kidney cancer. CDR3 bases: TGTGCCAGCAGTATAGGGCAGGGGGGGCGCACAGATACGCAGTATTTT. Amino acid sequence: CASSIGQGGRTDTQYF.